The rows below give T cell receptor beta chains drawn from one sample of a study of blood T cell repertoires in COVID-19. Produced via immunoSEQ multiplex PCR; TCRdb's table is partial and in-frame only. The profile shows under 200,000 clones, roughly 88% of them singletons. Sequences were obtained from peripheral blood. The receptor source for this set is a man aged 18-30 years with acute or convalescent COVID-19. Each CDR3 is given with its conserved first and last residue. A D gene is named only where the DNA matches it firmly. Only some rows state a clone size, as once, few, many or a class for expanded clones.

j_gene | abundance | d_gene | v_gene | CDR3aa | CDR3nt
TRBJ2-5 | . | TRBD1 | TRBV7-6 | CASSPGQGYQETQYF | TGTGCCAGCAGCCCTGGACAGGGGTACCAAGAGACCCAGTACTTC
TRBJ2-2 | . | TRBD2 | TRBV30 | CAWSPTTGTSGRAQKGHGGELFF | TGTGCCTGGAGTCCCACCACCGGGACTAGCGGGAGGGCACAAAAAGGTCATGGGGGGGAGCTGTTTTTT
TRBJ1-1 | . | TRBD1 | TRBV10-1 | CASSAGQGAIDTEAFF | TGCGCCAGCAGTGCCGGACAGGGGGCGATTGACACTGAAGCTTTCTTT
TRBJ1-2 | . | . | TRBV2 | CASSEGALANYGYTF | TGTGCCAGCAGTGAAGGCGCCCTCGCTAACTATGGCTACACCTTC
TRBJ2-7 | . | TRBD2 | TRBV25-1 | CASSDSLPGLAGQEQYF | TGTGCCAGCAGTGACTCCCTCCCGGGACTAGCGGGACAAGAGCAGTACTTC
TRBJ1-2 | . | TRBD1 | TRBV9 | CASSVNAGTGKDYGYTF | TGTGCCAGCAGCGTAAACGCCGGGACAGGGAAAGACTATGGCTACACCTTC
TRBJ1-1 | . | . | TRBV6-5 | CASRVGMNTEAFF | TGTGCCAGCAGGGTTGGCATGAACACTGAAGCTTTCTTT
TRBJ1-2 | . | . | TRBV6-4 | CASSADSNGYGYTF | TGTGCCAGCAGTGCGGACAGTAACGGCTATGGCTACACCTTC
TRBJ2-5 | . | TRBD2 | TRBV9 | CASSVAPSGGVETQYF | TGTGCCAGCAGCGTAGCGCCTAGCGGGGGGGTGGAGACCCAGTACTTC
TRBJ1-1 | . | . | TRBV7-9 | CAWGENTEAFF | TGTGCCTGGGGAGAGAACACTGAAGCTTTCTTT
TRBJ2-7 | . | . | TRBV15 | CATSRTTGYEQYF | TGTGCCACCAGCAGAACAACAGGGTACGAGCAGTACTTC
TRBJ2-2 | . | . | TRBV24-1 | CATSDLGSGELFF | TGTGCCACCAGTGACTTGGGCTCCGGGGAGCTGTTTTTT
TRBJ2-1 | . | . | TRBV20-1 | CSVGTYNEQFF | TGCAGTGTCGGGACCTACAATGAGCAGTTCTTC
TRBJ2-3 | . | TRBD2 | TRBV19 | CASSMGLLAGGPGDTQYF | TGTGCCAGTAGTATGGGCCTATTGGCGGGAGGCCCCGGAGATACGCAGTATTTT
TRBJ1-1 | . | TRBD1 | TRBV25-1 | CASSVRGAAEAFF | TGTGCCAGCAGTGTCAGGGGGGCCGCTGAAGCTTTCTTT
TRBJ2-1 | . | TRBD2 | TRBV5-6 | CASSLLTGPGTSGYNEQFF | TGTGCCAGCAGCTTACTTACCGGTCCCGGGACTAGCGGATACAATGAGCAGTTCTTC
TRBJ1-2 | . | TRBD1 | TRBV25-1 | CASSEPGGPNYGYTF | TGTGCCAGCAGTGAACCAGGGGGCCCAAACTATGGCTACACCTTC
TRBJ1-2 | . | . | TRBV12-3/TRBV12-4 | CASTTTVLYGYTF | TGTGCCAGCACCACCACAGTACTCTATGGCTACACCTTC
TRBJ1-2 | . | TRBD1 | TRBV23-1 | CASSKDRAANCYGYTF | TGCGCCAGCTCAAAAGACAGGGCCGCCAATTGCTATGGCTACACCTTC
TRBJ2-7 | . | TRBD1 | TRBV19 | CASSIDRGSFYEQYF | TGTGCCAGTAGTATAGACAGGGGGTCTTTCTACGAGCAGTACTTC
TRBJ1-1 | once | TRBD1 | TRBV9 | CASSVMTGTGGTEAFF | TGTGCCAGCAGCGTCATGACCGGGACAGGGGGCACTGAAGCTTTCTTT
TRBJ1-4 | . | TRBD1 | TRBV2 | CASSGTGREKLFF | TGTGCCAGCTCCGGGACAGGGAGGGAAAAACTGTTTTTT
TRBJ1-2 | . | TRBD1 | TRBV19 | CASSIWTGGGGGYTF | TGTGCCAGTAGTATCTGGACAGGGGGCGGAGGTGGCTACACCTTC
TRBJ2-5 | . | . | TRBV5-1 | CASSLVGQGEETQYF | TGCGCCAGCAGCTTGGTAGGGCAGGGTGAAGAGACCCAGTACTTC
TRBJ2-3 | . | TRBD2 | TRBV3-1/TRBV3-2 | CASSQVTSGGRILTDTQYF | TGTGCCAGCAGCCAAGTGACTAGCGGGGGCCGTATTCTAACAGATACGCAGTATTTT
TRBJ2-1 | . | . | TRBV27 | CASSGNNEQFF | TGTGCCAGCAGTGGCAACAATGAGCAGTTCTTC
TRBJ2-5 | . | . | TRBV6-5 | CASSLSFQETQYF | TGTGCCAGCAGTTTGAGTTTCCAAGAGACCCAGTACTTC
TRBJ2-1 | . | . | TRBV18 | CASSARSAAYNEQFF | TGTGCCAGCTCAGCCCGTTCTGCGGCCTACAATGAGCAGTTCTTC
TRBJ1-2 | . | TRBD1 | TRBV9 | CASSLRDRGDYGYTF | TGTGCCAGCAGCCTCCGGGACAGGGGCGACTATGGCTACACCTTC
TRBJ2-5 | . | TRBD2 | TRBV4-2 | CASSPRLAGDAETQYF | TGTGCCAGCAGCCCCCGACTAGCGGGCGACGCGGAGACCCAGTACTTC
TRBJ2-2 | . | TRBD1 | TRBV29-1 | CSVRTGTNTGELFF | TGCAGCGTCCGGACAGGGACCAACACCGGGGAGCTGTTTTTT
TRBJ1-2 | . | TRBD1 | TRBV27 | CASSSYRDRVHGYTF | TGTGCCAGCAGTTCATACCGGGACAGGGTTCATGGCTACACCTTC
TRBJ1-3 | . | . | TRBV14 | CASSQAGSGNTIYF | TGTGCCAGCAGCCAAGCCGGGTCTGGAAACACCATATATTTT
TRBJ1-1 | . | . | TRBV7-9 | CASRKGEYTEAFF | TGTGCCAGCAGAAAAGGGGAATACACTGAAGCTTTCTTT
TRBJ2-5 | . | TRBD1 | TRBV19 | CASRPGQGRETQYF | TGTGCCAGTAGGCCCGGACAGGGTCGGGAGACCCAGTACTTC
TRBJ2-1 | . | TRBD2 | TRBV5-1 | CASSLGLADYNEQFF | TGCGCCAGCAGCTTGGGCCTAGCGGACTACAATGAGCAGTTCTTC
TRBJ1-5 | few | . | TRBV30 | CAWCGQSDQPQHF | TGTGCCTGGTGCGGCCAGTCCGATCAGCCCCAGCATTTT
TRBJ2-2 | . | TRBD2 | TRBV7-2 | CASSSWTSGLNTGELFF | TGTGCCAGCAGCTCTTGGACTAGCGGTCTGAACACCGGGGAGCTGTTTTTT
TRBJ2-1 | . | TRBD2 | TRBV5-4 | CASSVTSGRSINEQFF | TGTGCCAGCAGCGTTACTAGCGGGAGATCGATCAATGAGCAGTTCTTC
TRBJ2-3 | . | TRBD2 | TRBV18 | CASRGLDRSNTQYF | TGTGCCAGCCGAGGACTAGATCGGTCGAATACGCAGTATTTT
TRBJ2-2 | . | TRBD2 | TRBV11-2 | CASSRLAGNTGELFF | TGTGCCAGCAGCCGACTAGCGGGGAACACCGGGGAGCTGTTTTTT
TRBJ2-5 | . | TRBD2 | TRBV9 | CASSVGKREGMQETQYF | TGTGCCAGCAGCGTCGGAAAGCGGGAGGGGATGCAAGAGACCCAGTACTTC
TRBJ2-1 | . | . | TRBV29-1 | CSLLIIPHNEQFF | TGCAGCCTCCTTATTATTCCCCACAATGAGCAGTTCTTC
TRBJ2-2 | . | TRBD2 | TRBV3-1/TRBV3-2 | CASSQDRGLAGGGTGELFF | TGTGCCAGCAGCCAAGATCGGGGACTAGCGGGAGGAGGGACCGGGGAGCTGTTTTTT
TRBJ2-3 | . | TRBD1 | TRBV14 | CASSQSTPGQGTDTQYF | TGTGCCAGCAGCCAATCGACCCCGGGACAGGGCACAGATACGCAGTATTTT
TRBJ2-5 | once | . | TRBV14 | CASSPAGGTQYF | TGTGCCAGCAGCCCGGCCGGGGGGACCCAGTACTTC
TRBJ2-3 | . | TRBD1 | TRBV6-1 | CASSEWTGQTDTQYF | TGTGCCAGCAGTGAATGGACAGGGCAGACAGATACGCAGTATTTT